This T cell receptor (beta chain) comes out of a study of blood T cell repertoires in COVID-19. Study-level background: The origin of the acute and convalescent COVID-19 samples was the United States, Italy and Spain.

With respect to this clone: Germline and junction disagree at one end, which may indicate a read error.

Germline lookup yields CDR1 MDHEN and CDR2 SYDVKM. The CDR3 contains 15 residues. Measured with immunoSEQ multiplex PCR; TCRdb has only the in-frame clones, and not every one. The data contain 200,000 or so clones, about nine tenths of them singletons. Sequenced sample: peripheral blood. The rearrangement uses TRBV28 and TRBJ2-7; 11 bases are shared with TRBD2. The sequence was collected from a man aged 55 to 70 who had recovered from COVID-19. In DNA, the CDR3 is TGTGCCAGCAGTGAGGAGACTAGCGGGAATCCTGCGAGGAACTTC. Protein: CASSEETSGNPARNF.